What follows are 3 T cell receptor beta chains derived from one specimen sequenced in a study of blood T cells in healthy people across ages. A second PCR of 7 to 11 cycles used a sample-barcoded 5' primer and a J-beta primer mix. One entry per CDR3 protein results from TCRdb running MiXCR on the 5' RACE reads. The sample lists around 1,800,000 distinct CDR3 sequences; 30% to 40% were seen once. Sequencing was done on a sample of blood. All receptors come from a human donor in good health.

The chain couples TRBV20-1 to TRBJ1-6; the D is unclear. This CDR3 region has 16 residues. Trimming shortened V by 7 bases and J by 0 bases, and 16 bases separated the two germline ends. The germline V gene has CDR1 DFQATT and CDR2 SNEGSKA (reference sequence). The CDR3 sequence: CSVRSAGDSYNSPLHF. CDR3 in DNA: TGCAGTGTTCGATCGGCCGGGGACTCCTATAATTCACCCCTCCACTTT.

In its sample, this clonotype was seen a few times. The chain uses TRBV5-1 and TRBJ1-1; D is unclear. The V gene's germline CDR1 is SGHRS and CDR2 YFSETQ. V was cut by 2 bases and J by 5 bases, with 16 bases left in between. This CDR3 is built from 15 residues. The CDR3 nucleotides read TGCGCCAGCAGCTTAAGGGTTCATGGCCCTACTGAAGCTTTCTTT. Protein sequence: CASSLRVHGPTEAFF.

J is TRBJ1-2 and V is TRBV29-1; TRBD1 aligns across 9 bases. The junction had 5 bases not matched to a gene; V was cut back by 4 bases and J by 8 bases. Germline V lookup: CDR1 SQVTM, CDR2 ANQGSEA. CDR3 length: 12 amino acids. CDR3 protein: CSVGQGGGGYTF. Here the CDR3 DNA reads TGCAGCGTTGGACAGGGGGGCGGGGGCTACACCTTC.